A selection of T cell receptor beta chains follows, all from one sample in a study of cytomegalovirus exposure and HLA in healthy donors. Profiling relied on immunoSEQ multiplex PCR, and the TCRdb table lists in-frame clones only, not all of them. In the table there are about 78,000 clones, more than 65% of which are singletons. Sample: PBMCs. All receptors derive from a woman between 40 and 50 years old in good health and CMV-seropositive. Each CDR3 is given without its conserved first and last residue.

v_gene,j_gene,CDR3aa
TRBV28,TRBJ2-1,ASSYFGGLAGGLGNEQF
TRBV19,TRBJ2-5,ASSIGGRETQY
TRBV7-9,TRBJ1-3,SSSTAQGLSGNTIY
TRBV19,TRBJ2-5,ASASPGQGKETQY
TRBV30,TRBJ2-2,AWTFLTGPTGELF
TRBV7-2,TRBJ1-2,ASSSGQGTVNYGYT
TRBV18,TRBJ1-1,ASSRLLEEAF
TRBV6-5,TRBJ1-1,ASSEPGQGGEAF
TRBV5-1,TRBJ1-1,ASSRDGAEAF
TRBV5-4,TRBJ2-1,ASSGASGRAYNEQF
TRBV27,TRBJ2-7,ASSKMAQGTVYEQY
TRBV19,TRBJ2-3,ASRTQAFTDTQY
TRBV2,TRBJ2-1,ASSARSSYNEQF
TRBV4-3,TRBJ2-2,ASSRERTGATNTGELF
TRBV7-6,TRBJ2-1,ASSFRLRKTYNEQF
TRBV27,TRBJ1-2,ASSPSWAGGYGYT
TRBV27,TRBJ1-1,ASRQGGLKGNTEAF
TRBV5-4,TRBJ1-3,ASSLYGNTIY
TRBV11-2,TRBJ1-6,ASSLEGTGGMTPLH
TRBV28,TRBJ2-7,ASRLQGATGEQY
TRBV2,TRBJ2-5,ASRVEVETQY
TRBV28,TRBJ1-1,ASSLRGAGVNTEAF
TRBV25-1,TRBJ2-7,ASSGSFRGSDEQY
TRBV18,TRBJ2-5,ASSPGQGDQY
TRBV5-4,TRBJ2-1,ASSLVVTDLNEQF
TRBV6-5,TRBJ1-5,ASGGGENQPQH
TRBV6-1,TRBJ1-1,ASSTLQGGQYEAF
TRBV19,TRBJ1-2,ASKGVSDYGYT
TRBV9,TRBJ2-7,ASSVGGAFYEQY
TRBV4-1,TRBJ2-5,ASSQRVVGEETQY
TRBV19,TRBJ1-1,ASTLMGGNTEAF
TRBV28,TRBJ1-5,ASSLYAGLNQPQH
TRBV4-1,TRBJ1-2,ASSQGTGQLGANYGYP
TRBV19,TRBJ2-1,ASSMLSGRAPHEQF
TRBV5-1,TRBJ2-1,ASSLLLAGGVGNEQF
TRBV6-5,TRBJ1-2,ASSYSGIEYGYT
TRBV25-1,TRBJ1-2,ASSHPGGIYGYT
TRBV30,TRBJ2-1,AWGGQGNNEQF
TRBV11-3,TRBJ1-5,ASSLTQGTSNQPQH
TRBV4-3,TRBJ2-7,ASSQVPGQAGSSEQY
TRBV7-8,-,ASSTTGSASYEQY
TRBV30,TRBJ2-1,AWSEGALNNEQF
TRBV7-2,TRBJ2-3,ASSPGSGRGTDTQY
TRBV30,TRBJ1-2,AWSRGLGRELGGYT
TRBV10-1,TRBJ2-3,ASSEGPGQGMDTQY
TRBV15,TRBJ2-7,ATSREKQGAYEQY